Described below is a single T cell receptor beta chain sequence and its context. The sample comes from a study of CD8+CD57+ T cells in acquired aplastic anemia. Across the whole study: The mean DNA yield obtained from sorted CD4+ and CD8+ cells came to about 3 ug.

Using genomic DNA as the template, TCR beta VDJ and CDR3 profiling was carried out. MiXCR, applied by TCRdb to the reads, yields one record per CDR3 protein. The sample consists of some 120,000 distinct CDR3 sequences, roughly 50% of them appearing once. The CDR3 sequence is 15 residues long. With 3 bases clipped from V and 8 bases from J, the junction kept 6 bases outside the gene matches. Germline CDR1 reads LNHDA; CDR2 reads SQIVND (reference sequence). The chain uses TRBV19 and TRBJ2-1; 11 bases align to TRBD2. The sequence came from a human donor in good health, serving as a control. Specimen: sorted CD4+, CD8+, or CD8+CD57+ T cells (not recorded which) from PBMCs. CDR3 nucleotides: TGTGCCAGTAGTATTCTAGCGGGAGGTAGATATGAGCAGTTCTTC. Amino acids: CASSILAGGRYEQFF.